This TCR beta chain came from a study of naive and memory T cell subsets (dated by TCRdb to 2017 to 2019). Study-wide context: The study applied an open-source, UMI-based TCR alpha and beta sequencing pipeline to sorted naive and memory peripheral blood T cell subsets. The results of the functional CMV T cell responses matched the IgG serology results in every case. RNA was DNase-treated and reverse transcribed with TCR constant-region primers, mostly using SuperScript III.

This clonotype has at least ten counts. This clone's antigen is unknown. No clone much larger than this one lies a single base away; base qualities are absent. The library was produced with UMI-ligation and nested PCR. The beta constant-region primer was an equimolar mix of two oligonucleotides covering both TRBC1 and TRBC2. T4 RNA ligase 1 ligated a single-stranded oligonucleotide carrying the SP2 primer and a 12-nucleotide UMI to the cDNA 3' end. Four rounds of PCR, combining the SP2 primer with nested alpha and beta constant-region primers, were used to amplify the ligated cDNA. The ligation reaction was incubated at 16°C for about 20-24 hours. PCR2 was typically run as a SYBR Green qPCR and stopped at a predetermined threshold to prevent over-amplification. All purifications after the first were performed with Agencourt AMPure XP magnetic beads. Library amounts were measured by Qubit and library quality was assessed on a TapeStation, where the main peak was expected at around 650 bp. The pooled libraries were sequenced on an Illumina MiSeq using v2 2x251 paired-end kits, which usually yielded about 0.85-2 million reads per sample. Libraries were pooled at around 3.8 nM per sample, and about 4.5-7.5% PhiX was added to improve cluster recognition. In the original analysis: Using tag matching that tolerated one base-pair mismatch, Decombinator assigned V and J genes to FASTQ reads that had been processed by Demultiplexor. Collapsinator relied on UMIs to fix sequencing errors as well as frequency errors caused by PCR heterogeneity. CDR3Translator translated TCRs and extracted CDR3s from the conserved cysteine to the FGXG phenylalanine, flagging non-productive sequences. Repertoires were subsampled to equal numbers of UMI-defined TCRs before Gini, Shannon entropy and inverse Simpson indices were calculated. Within the linear range, a power law was fitted by maximum likelihood to the distributions of clonotype abundance. For one naive CD8 sample, the pipeline and MIGEC produced similar UMI counts, unique TCR numbers and clonal distributions. A set of some 7,600 CMV-associated CDR3 sequences, compiled from VDJdb and a published dataset, was used to search the repertoires. TCRdb reprocessed the public reads (quality trimming at Q25 with fastp, clone calling with MiXCR) and kept in-frame beta chains. Duplicate CDR3 protein sequences are folded into a single record with the most common DNA and genes. These V and J calls originate from TCRdb's pipeline instead of the authors' own analysis. This sample is represented by under 100,000 distinct CDR3 sequences; 7% of them were singletons. The ten largest clonotypes hold around 1.6% of the sample.

The CDR3 contains 13 residues, cysteine and phenylalanine counted. CDR3 DNA is the only sequence kept; it has 39 bases, read in frame from the first base. V and J lose 4 bases and 3 bases, and a span of 9 bases separates them. Sequences SGHTA (CDR1) and FQGNSA (CDR2) are obtained from the germline V gene. Study-level results and caveats: RNA-based TCR counts may be affected by expression changes linked to T cell activation and differentiation. The repertoire findings for the naive and memory subsets could not be validated, as no ground truth was available. A power law was followed by TCR abundance, with an exponent that differed between naive and memory subsets but was consistent across the three individuals. After error correction, over 90% of naive TCR sequences appeared only once, giving much steeper abundance distributions than memory subsets. Each clonotype was defined as a single alpha or beta chain sequence rather than as a paired alpha/beta receptor. Gini index rose and Shannon and inverse Simpson diversity fell from naive through CM, EM and EMRA in both CD4 and CD8 cells.

From the second PCR step on, the TCR alpha and beta chain libraries were amplified in separate reactions. CMV status of each donor was established by measuring IFNgamma production from CD4+ T cells after fresh PBMCs were stimulated overnight with CMV viral lysate. Using Miltenyi beads, CD4 T cells were first positively selected, and CD8 T cells were then positively selected from the CD4-negative fraction. Cells stained for CD3, CD4, CD8, CD45RA, CD27 and a live/dead dye were sorted on a BD Aria II into four subsets by CD45RA and CD27. A few healthy volunteers provided blood, and the blood of each volunteer was split into CD4 and CD8 T cells and then into four differentiation subsets. Around 120 ml of peripheral blood was collected from each donor, and PBMC were isolated by Ficoll-Paque PLUS density-gradient centrifugation. Sorted cells were lysed in RLT buffer, after which RNA was extracted using a Qiagen RNeasy kit and stored at -80 degrees C.

This receptor was taken from a human donor in good health. The material sequenced was central memory CD4+ T cells from blood. The cell subset or site tag for this specimen amounts to: central memory, CD45RA- CD27+. Recombination linked TRBV7-2 to TRBJ2-5, and TRBD1 may be the D gene, going by 6 matching bases. The CDR3 has the sequence CASSSDRKETQYF. The DNA sequence is TGTGCCAGCAGCTCGGACAGAAAAGAGACCCAGTACTTC.